A single sample is the source of the 30 T cell receptor beta chains below, sequenced in a study of STAT3 mutations in large granular lymphocyte leukemia (dated by TCRdb to between 2017 and 2020). Libraries came from the immunoSEQ multiplex PCR assay. This immuneACCESS table, as held by TCRdb, lists in-frame sequences with V and J called but not all clones. Of the missing ones, under half trace to an unresolved V gene in checked studies; the others have no known cause. Here the sample has under 9,500 clones; approximately 90% occur a single time. Jointly, the top ten make up roughly 80% of the sample. No antigen has been identified for these receptors. Paper-wide results and their limitations: At least one immunodominant TCRbeta clonotype was identified in every T-LGLL patient, and multiple immunodominant subclonotypes were identified in about half of the T-LGLL patients.

The sequenced material came from peripheral blood mononuclear cells. The origin of the receptors is an older man with T-cell large granular lymphocyte leukemia. Some clones in this sample may be carry-over from other donors' samples. The age is the age at diagnosis.

The rearrangement uses TRBV6-5 and TRBJ2-1, with D uncertain. Germline CDR1 MNHEY, CDR2 SVGAGI. V gave up 6 bases and J gave up 8 bases, with 14 bases separating them. CDR3 length: 13 residues. The CDR3 bases are TGTGCCAGCAGACGAGACCCTAGGGATGAGCAGTTCTTC. Encoded protein: CASRRDPRDEQFF.

The chain recombines TRBV4-1 with TRBJ1-5, with a weak D call TRBD1 (6 bases). The germline CDR1 and CDR2 sequences are MGHRA and YSYEKL. The CDR3 sequence is 15 residues long. V was cut by 8 bases and J by 0 bases, with 14 bases left in between. CDR3 sequence reads: CASSRGGYSNQPQHF. The CDR3 bases are TGCGCCAGCTCCCGAGGGGGGTATAGCAATCAGCCCCAGCATTTT.

The chain joins TRBV10-3 to TRBJ2-7; D possibly corresponds to TRBD2 (5 bases). The V gene lost 0 bases and the J gene lost 4 bases, with 10 bases spanning the gap. This CDR3 contains 14 residues. Germline CDR1 ENHRY, CDR2 SYGVKD. In nucleotides, the CDR3 is TGTGCCATCAGTGAGTCTCAGCGGACGTACGAGCAGTACTTC. Translated, it gives CAISESQRTYEQYF.

CDR3 sequence (DNA): TGTGCCAGAAGCTTGGATGGGACAGGTGGGGAACCCCAGCATTTT. Translated, it gives CARSLDGTGGEPQHF. The J gene is TRBJ1-5, the V gene TRBV5-3; 8 bases agree with TRBD1. TRBV5-3 qualifies as an ORF whose function is uncertain. V was clipped by 0 bases and J by 10 bases; unmatched bases: 9. The CDR3 has 15 residues.

CDR3 region: CASSPQGAVAGYTF. DNA for the CDR3: TGTGCCAGCTCACCTCAGGGGGCGGTGGCTGGCTACACCTTC. The V gene is TRBV18, the J gene TRBJ1-2, with TRBD1 matching over 8 bases. This CDR3 is 14 amino acids long. Per germline, CDR1 KGHSH and CDR2 LQKENI. J gave up 7 bases and V 3 bases, and 7 bases lay outside the gene matches.

This clone was found a few times. The DNA is left out, because the CDR3 cannot be placed on it with certainty; the CDR3 is given as TCRdb lists it. This sequence joins TRBV29-1 and TRBJ2-7; TRBD1 was called by the table and not checked on the DNA. The CDR3 is 14 amino acids in total, end residues counted. Germline V gene data show CDR1 as SQVTM and CDR2 as ANQGSEA. The CDR3 sequence is CSVWVLDKAYEQYF.

CDR3 in amino acids: CASRGRVGGGPGSEQYF. CDR3 DNA sequence: TGTGCCAGCAGAGGACGGGTTGGTGGGGGGCCGGGGAGCGAGCAGTACTTC. V is TRBV5-6 and J is TRBJ2-7; tentatively, D is TRBD1 or TRBD2 (6 bases each). Germline-derived CDR1 and CDR2 are SGHDT and YYEEEE. The CDR3 has 17 residues. With 5 bases removed from V and 6 bases from J, the gap between germline ends came to 27 bases.

The J gene is TRBJ2-5, the V gene TRBV25-1; perhaps TRBD1 as D (7 bases). CDR3 length: 13 amino acids. Germline V gene data show CDR1 as MGHDK and CDR2 as SYGVNS. V was cut by 3 bases and J by 5 bases, with 10 bases left in between. The CDR3 DNA follows: TGTGCCAGCAGTGAGGCGGGACAGGAGACCCAGTACTTC. It yields the protein CASSEAGQETQYF.

The chain employs TRBV13 and TRBJ1-2; D uncertain. The CDR3 length is 12 residues. Germline CDR1 and CDR2: PRHDT and FYEKMQ (reference sequence). Trimming took 5 bases from V and 8 from J, leaving 12 bases between them. The CDR3 is CASSATGRGYTF. CDR3 DNA sequence: TGTGCCAGCAGCGCGACGGGTCGGGGCTACACCTTC.

The V gene is TRBV19, the J gene TRBJ1-6; 8 bases match TRBD1. Germline V CDR1 and CDR2: LNHDA, SQIVND (reference sequence). This CDR3 has 16 residues. The J segment lost 0 bases and the V segment lost 6 bases, leaving 4 bases of the junction unmatched. CDR3 protein: CASRQGGNSYNSPLHF. CDR3 sequence (DNA): TGTGCCAGTAGACAGGGGGGAAACTCCTATAATTCACCCCTCCACTTT. Variable domain in full (rest from reference TRBV19 and TRBJ1-6): DGGITQSPKYLFRKEGQNVTLSCEQNLNHDAMYWYRQDPGQGLRLIYYSQIVNDFQKGDIAEGYSVSREKKESFPLTVTSAQKNPTAFYLCASRQGGNSYNSPLHFGNGTRLTVT.

The J gene is TRBJ1-2, the V gene TRBV7-9; no firm D call. This CDR3 region has 14 residues. The germline V and J ends were trimmed by 3 bases and 5 bases, with 13 bases remaining between them. Germline assignment: CDR1 SEHNR and CDR2 FQNEAQ (reference sequence). CDR3: CASSLGKEVYGYTF. The CDR3 DNA sequence: TGTGCCAGCAGCTTGGGGAAGGAGGTTTATGGCTACACCTTC.

The rearrangement links TRBV10-3 to TRBJ1-5; 10 bases agree with TRBD1. With V trimmed by 4 bases and J by 6 bases, 0 bases remained unmatched. This CDR3 spans 13 amino acids. CDR1 ENHRY and CDR2 SYGVKD come from the germline V gene. CDR3 sequence (DNA): TGTGCCATCAGTGGACAGGGGGCTCAGCCCCAGCATTTT. Its protein product is CAISGQGAQPQHF.

J is TRBJ1-6 and V is TRBV30; D call uncertain. The CDR3 covers 15 residues. V lost 0 bases and J lost 6, with 12 bases in between. Germline CDR1 GTSNPN, CDR2 SVGIG (reference sequence). The CDR3 bases are TGTGCCTGGAGTGTACTATCCATCCTTAATTCACCCCTCCACTTT. Its translation is CAWSVLSILNSPLHF.

The chain links TRBV11-1 to TRBJ2-1; possible D gene TRBD2, 7 bases. The CDR3 loop spans 17 amino acids. Per germline, CDR1 SGHAT and CDR2 FQDESV (reference sequence). Between the trimmed V and J ends, which lost 0 bases and 3 bases, there was a span of 15 bases. The CDR3 loop is CASSLAQGRGGYNEQFF. CDR3 bases: TGTGCCAGCAGCTTAGCCCAGGGGAGGGGGGGCTACAATGAGCAGTTCTTC.

J is TRBJ1-4 and V is TRBV27, with 8 bases matching TRBD1. Germline loops: CDR1 MNHEY, CDR2 SMNVEV (reference sequence). The CDR3 runs to 16 residues. V shed 5 bases and J 3 bases; nucleotides not matched to a gene: 8. The CDR3 protein is CASSRSSGGSNEKLFF. CDR3 nucleotides: TGTGCCAGCAGTCGATCTTCAGGGGGCTCTAATGAAAAACTGTTTTTT.

V is TRBV27 and J is TRBJ1-3; the D gene is possibly TRBD1 (6 bases). V was pared by 2 bases and J by 4 bases, with 12 bases between. The CDR3 loop spans 15 amino acids. Germline V gene data show CDR1 as MNHEY and CDR2 as SMNVEV (reference sequence). The DNA for the CDR3 is TGTGCCAGCAGTTTAACCTCAGGGGTCGGAAACACCATATATTTT. Protein sequence: CASSLTSGVGNTIYF.

This chain uses TRBV28 with TRBJ1-5; 11 bases line up with TRBD1. The germline CDR1 and CDR2 sequences are MDHEN and SYDVKM. This CDR3 is 14 amino acids long. V shed 7 bases and J 5 bases; nucleotides not matched to a gene: 4. The DNA of the CDR3 is TGTGCCAGCATGTCGGGACAGGGGGATCAGCCCCAGCATTTT. The encoded protein is CASMSGQGDQPQHF.

The chain recombines TRBV27 with TRBJ2-7; D perhaps matches TRBD2 (5 bases). Germline V CDR1 and CDR2: MNHEY, SMNVEV (reference sequence). V lost 5 bases, J lost 3 bases, and 14 bases lay in between. The CDR3 is 14 residues long. This CDR3 is CASSASGVSYEQYF. The CDR3 region has the DNA TGTGCCAGCAGTGCGTCCGGGGTAAGCTACGAGCAGTACTTC.

The J gene is TRBJ1-2, the V gene TRBV18; D not resolved. The CDR3 totals 15 residues. The germline V gene has CDR1 KGHSH and CDR2 LQKENI. V dropped 1 base and J dropped 3 bases, with 12 bases sitting between them. The CDR3 here is CASSPRQPGDYGYTF. The CDR3 coding sequence is TGTGCCAGCTCACCACGTCAGCCGGGTGACTATGGCTACACCTTC. The full variable domain, completed using reference TRBV18 and TRBJ1-2, is NAGVMQNPRHLVRRRGQEARLRCSPMKGHSHVYWYRQLPEEGLKFMVYLQKENIIDESGMPKERFSAEFPKEGPSILRIQQVVRGDSAAYFCASSPRQPGDYGYTFGSGTRLTVV.

The V gene is TRBV18, the J gene TRBJ1-4; D is possibly TRBD1 (5 bases). CDR3 length: 15 residues. Germline V gives CDR1 KGHSH, CDR2 LQKENI. The V end was cut by 1 base, the J end by 8 bases, with 14 bases between. This CDR3 is CASSPRGRVEEKLFF. In nucleotides, the CDR3 is TGTGCCAGCTCACCACGGGGCAGGGTGGAAGAAAAACTGTTTTTT. Supplemented by reference TRBV18 and TRBJ1-4, the full variable domain reads NAGVMQNPRHLVRRRGQEARLRCSPMKGHSHVYWYRQLPEEGLKFMVYLQKENIIDESGMPKERFSAEFPKEGPSILRIQQVVRGDSAAYFCASSPRGRVEEKLFFGSGTQLSVL.

The gene calls are TRBV11-2 and TRBJ1-2, with D maybe TRBD1 (6 bases). This CDR3 has 14 amino acids. CDR1 and CDR2 from the germline V gene are SGHAT and FQNNGV. The V and J ends lost 5 bases and 4 bases respectively, with 14 bases between them. The CDR3 loop is CASSPGTSPYGYTF. The CDR3 nucleotides are TGTGCCAGCAGCCCCGGGACATCTCCCTATGGCTACACCTTC.

The V and J genes are TRBV2 and TRBJ1-1; no definite D call. V dropped 4 bases and J dropped 4 bases, with 13 bases sitting between them. The germline CDR1 and CDR2 sequences are SNHLY and FYNNEI. The CDR3 is 14 amino acids. The CDR3 loop reads CASSVGRSGTEAFF. Here the CDR3 DNA reads TGTGCCAGCAGTGTTGGCCGAAGTGGCACTGAAGCTTTCTTT.

The genes are TRBV5-1 and TRBJ1-3, with no clear D. This CDR3 contains 15 residues. Germline V gene data show CDR1 as SGHRS and CDR2 as YFSETQ. Trimming stripped 3 bases from V and 0 bases from J, with 10 bases between. CDR3 DNA: TGCGCCAGCAGCTCGGACGGAAACTCTGGAAACACCATATATTTT. Its translation: CASSSDGNSGNTIYF.

The chain combines TRBV18 with TRBJ2-7; 10 bases line up with TRBD1. The CDR3 contains 14 residues. Germline lookup yields CDR1 KGHSH and CDR2 LQKENI. The trim removed 3 bases at V and 2 bases at J, leaving 1 base unmatched. The CDR3 region has the DNA TGTGCCAGCTCACCGACAGGGGGCCCCTACGAGCAGTACTTC. This translates into CASSPTGGPYEQYF.

The V gene is TRBV5-1, the J gene TRBJ2-7; D is unclear. CDR1 and CDR2 from the germline V gene are SGHRS and YFSETQ. The CDR3 spans 12 residues. Trimming shortened V by 3 bases and J by 6 bases, and 10 bases separated the two germline ends. The CDR3 loop is CASSSVDGEQYF. Written as DNA, the CDR3 is TGCGCCAGCAGCTCCGTTGACGGCGAGCAGTACTTC. Full variable domain (rest looked up from reference TRBV5-1 and TRBJ2-7): KAGVTQTPRYLIKTRGQQVTLSCSPISGHRSVSWYQQTPGQGLQFLFEYFSETQRNKGNFPGRFSGRQFSNSRSEMNVSTLELGDSALYLCASSSVDGEQYFGPGTRLTVT.

V gene TRBV4-3 combines with J gene TRBJ1-2; no firm D call. The CDR3 sequence is 16 residues long. Germline CDR1 and CDR2: LGHNA and YSLEER. The V end was cut by 0 bases, the J end by 0 bases, with 11 bases between. CDR3 DNA sequence: TGCGCCAGCAGCCAAGATTTAAGGCTAGCTAACTATGGCTACACCTTC. Residues: CASSQDLRLANYGYTF.

V is TRBV18 and J is TRBJ1-5; no clear D. The CDR3 totals 17 residues. Trimming cost V 2 bases and J 4 bases, with 18 bases left between them. Germline assignment: CDR1 KGHSH and CDR2 LQKENI. The CDR3 sequence: CASSPSGTLGQNQPQHF. The CDR3 bases are TGTGCCAGCTCACCATCCGGCACACTAGGGCAAAATCAGCCCCAGCATTTT.

CDR3 coding DNA: TGCGCCAGCTCGGGACAGGCTGGGGCCAACGTCCTGACTTTC. The encoded protein is CASSGQAGANVLTF. This rearrangement joins TRBV5-1 to TRBJ2-6; 8 bases are a match to TRBD1. The CDR3 is 14 residues long. Trimming took 7 bases from V and 2 from J; bases not matched to a gene: 2. Germline-derived CDR1 and CDR2 are SGHRS and YFSETQ.

V is TRBV5-1 and J is TRBJ1-2; 11 bases are a match to TRBD1. Germline CDR1 reads SGHRS; CDR2 reads YFSETQ. This CDR3 spans 17 amino acids. J lost 7 bases, V lost 1 base, and 12 bases had no gene match. The DNA for the CDR3 is TGCGCCAGCAGCTTGACCCCCATTGGACAGGGGGCGGGTGGCTACACCTTC. This codes for CASSLTPIGQGAGGYTF.

The chain uses TRBV18 and TRBJ2-7; D gene unclear. There are 14 residues in the CDR3. The V end was cut by 4 bases, the J end by 2 bases, with 12 bases between. Germline V gene sequence: CDR1 KGHSH, CDR2 LQKENI. CDR3 DNA sequence: TGTGCCAGCTCACACAATACAAGGCCCTACGAGCAGTACTTC. This codes for CASSHNTRPYEQYF.